This record concerns one T cell receptor (beta chain) sequence. This CDR3 has 14 residues. Germline CDR1 reads KGHDR; CDR2 reads SFDVKD. V gave up 4 bases and J gave up 8 bases, with 14 bases separating them. This record belongs to a study of Ad26.COV2.S vaccination and SARS-CoV-2 variants. Profiling relied on immunoSEQ multiplex PCR, and the TCRdb table lists in-frame clones only, not all of them. The repertoire consists of 350,000 to 400,000 clones, with about nine tenths occurring once and the leading ten covering approximately 3.7%. Described treatment: some 19 received Ad26.COV2.S at low or high dose, single or two shots; about 5 received placebo; per-sample allocation not given. The study sampled participants on day 63 after the first vaccine or placebo injection.

This sequence originates from a person aged 18-60 years who received the Ad26.COV2.S COVID-19 vaccine or a placebo. Sequenced material: peripheral blood, taken in a trial of Ad26.COV2.S vaccine versus placebo. The chain is built from TRBV24-1 and TRBJ2-1; the D is unclear. CDR3 residues: CATSDTNDVHEQFF. Here the CDR3 DNA reads TGTGCCACCAGTGACACGAATGACGTTCATGAGCAGTTCTTC.